This TCR beta chain was sequenced for a study of cytomegalovirus exposure and HLA in healthy donors. CDR1 SGHAT and CDR2 FQNNGV come from the germline V gene. The CDR3 has 17 residues. Trimming at V came to 3 bases and at J to 7 bases, leaving 13 bases not matched to a gene. PCR employed 60 Vbeta and 13 Jbeta primers. The table came from immunoSEQ multiplex PCR; TCRdb's copy has only in-frame clones and leaves some out. Recorded for this sample: about 140,000 clones. The sequencing sample was made of PBMCs. The TCR was taken from a woman aged 18-35 years in good health and CMV-seronegative. This rearrangement joins TRBV11-2 to TRBJ2-1; 9 bases map to TRBD2. CDR3 region: CASSFYRSGRSWNEQFF. The CDR3 bases are TGTGCCAGCAGCTTTTACCGTAGCGGGAGAAGTTGGAATGAGCAGTTCTTC.